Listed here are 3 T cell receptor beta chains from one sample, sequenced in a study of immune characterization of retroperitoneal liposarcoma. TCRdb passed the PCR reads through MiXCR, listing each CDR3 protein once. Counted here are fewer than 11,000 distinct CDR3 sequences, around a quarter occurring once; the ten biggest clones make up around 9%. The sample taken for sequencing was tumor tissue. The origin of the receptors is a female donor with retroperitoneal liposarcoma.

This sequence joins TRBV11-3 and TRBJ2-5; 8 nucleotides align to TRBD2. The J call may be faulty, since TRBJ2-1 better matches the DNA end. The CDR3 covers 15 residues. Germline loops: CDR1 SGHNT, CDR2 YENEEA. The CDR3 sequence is CASSSRGGFTGEQFF. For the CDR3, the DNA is TGTGCCAGCAGCTCGCGCGGGGGGTTCACGGGTGAGCAGTTCTTC.

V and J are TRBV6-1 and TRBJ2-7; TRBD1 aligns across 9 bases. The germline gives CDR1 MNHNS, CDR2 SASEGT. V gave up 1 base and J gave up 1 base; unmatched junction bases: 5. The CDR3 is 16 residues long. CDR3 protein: CASSEDEGQGSYEQYF. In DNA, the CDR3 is TGTGCCAGCAGTGAAGATGAAGGACAGGGGTCCTACGAGCAGTACTTC.

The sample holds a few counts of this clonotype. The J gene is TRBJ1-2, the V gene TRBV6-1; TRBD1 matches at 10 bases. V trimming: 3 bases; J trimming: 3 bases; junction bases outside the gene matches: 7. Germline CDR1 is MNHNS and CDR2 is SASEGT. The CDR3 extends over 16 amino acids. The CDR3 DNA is TGTGCCAGCAGTGATGAGAGGACAGGGGGGGACTATGGCTACACCTTC. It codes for CASSDERTGGDYGYTF.